This T cell receptor gamma chain was sequenced during a study of gamma-delta T cells after stem cell transplantation. TCRdb ran CATT on the RT-PCR reads. This sample carries some 380 gamma-chain clones, 15% to 20% of them seen once, and the ten largest clones take 45% to 55%. The ends lost 0 bases at V and 3 bases at J; junction bases unmatched: 5. CDR3 length: 18 amino acids. Per the germline V gene, CDR1 is GITISATS and CDR2 is ISYDGTV (reference sequence). This clone has just a few counts. The clonotype was recovered from a human donor. It is not recorded whose cells these are; they may come from a transplant donor. The V gene is TRGV9, the J gene TRGJP. Sequencing was performed on gamma-delta T cells. This chain's CDR3 is CALWEVQAQELGKKIKVF. CDR3 DNA sequence: TGTGCCTTGTGGGAGGTGCAAGCGCAAGAGTTGGGCAAAAAAATCAAGGTATTT.